These 5 T cell receptor beta chains were all obtained from the same sample, sequenced in a study of metastatic and nonmetastatic thyroid tumors. Thyroid surgery took place with no prior treatment in any patient. TCRdb re-called clones from the PCR reads using MiXCR. The sample includes about 14,000 clones, about 33% of them seen just once. Sequenced material: tumor tissue. Every receptor here comes from a female donor with papillary thyroid cancer or a benign thyroid nodule (not recorded which). Some clones in this sample may be carry-over from other donors' samples.

This clone has ten or more counts. The DNA of the CDR3 is TGCGCCAGCAGTGAGTCGACAGGGGGCTCTGGAAACACCATATATTTT. The encoded protein is CASSESTGGSGNTIYF. This chain links TRBV10-2 with TRBJ1-3; 9 bases are shared with TRBD1. This CDR3 spans 16 amino acids. The germline CDR1 and CDR2 sequences are WSHSY and SAAADI. The V gene end was trimmed by 0 bases and the J gene end by 0 bases; junction bases not matched to a gene: 0.

This clone was seen a handful of times. The chain links TRBV6-2 or TRBV6-3 to TRBJ1-2; D gene uncertain. V lost 5 bases, J lost 2 bases, and 12 bases lay in between. Germline CDR1 MNHEY, CDR2 SVGEGT. CDR3 length: 14 residues. CDR3 sequence reads: CASSPSGLNYGYTF. The CDR3, as DNA: TGTGCCAGCAGTCCCAGCGGACTCAACTATGGCTACACCTTC.

Only a few counts were recorded for this clone. This chain connects TRBV6-4 to TRBJ1-6; D may be TRBD1 (6 bases). CDR3 length: 15 amino acids. Trimming cost V 0 bases and J 10 bases, with 13 bases left between them. Germline lookup yields CDR1 MRHNA and CDR2 SNTAGT. The CDR3 DNA reads TGTGCCAGCAGTGACTCGATAGGGGGTGGGTCACCCCTCCACTTT. It encodes CASSDSIGGGSPLHF.

This clone was counted only a few times. V and J are TRBV10-3 and TRBJ1-6; D may be TRBD1 (5 bases). The CDR3 spans 16 residues. Germline V gene data show CDR1 as ENHRY and CDR2 as SYGVKD. Deletions cut 6 bases from V and 5 bases from J, with 17 bases between. The CDR3 DNA reads TGTGCCATCAGCCTGGGACCCTCCGAGAATAATTCACCCCTCCACTTT. It yields the protein CAISLGPSENNSPLHF.

This clone has only a few counts. The DNA of the CDR3 is TGTGCCAGCAGCGCCGAAGCGGGAGCAGGAAATGAGCAGTTCTTC. Protein: CASSAEAGAGNEQFF. This chain uses TRBV7-8 with TRBJ2-1; 8 bases are a match to TRBD2. The J segment lost 7 bases and the V segment lost 5 bases, leaving 10 bases of the junction unmatched. Per germline, CDR1 SGHVS and CDR2 FQNEAQ. CDR3 length equals 15 residues.